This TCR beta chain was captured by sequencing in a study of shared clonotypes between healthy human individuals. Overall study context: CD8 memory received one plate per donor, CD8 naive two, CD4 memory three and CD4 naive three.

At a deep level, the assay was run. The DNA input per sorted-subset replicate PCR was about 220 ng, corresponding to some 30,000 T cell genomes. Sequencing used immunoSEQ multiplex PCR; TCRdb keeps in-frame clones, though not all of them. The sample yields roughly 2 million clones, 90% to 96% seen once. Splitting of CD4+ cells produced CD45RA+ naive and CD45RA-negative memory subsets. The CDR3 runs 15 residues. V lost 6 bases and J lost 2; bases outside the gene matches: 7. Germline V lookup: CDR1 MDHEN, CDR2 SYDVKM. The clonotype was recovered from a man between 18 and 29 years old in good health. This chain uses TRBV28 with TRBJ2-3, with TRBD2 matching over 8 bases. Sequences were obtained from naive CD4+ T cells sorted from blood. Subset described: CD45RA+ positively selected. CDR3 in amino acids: CASSDREGITDTQYF. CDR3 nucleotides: TGTGCCAGCAGCGATCGGGAGGGAATCACAGATACGCAGTATTTT.